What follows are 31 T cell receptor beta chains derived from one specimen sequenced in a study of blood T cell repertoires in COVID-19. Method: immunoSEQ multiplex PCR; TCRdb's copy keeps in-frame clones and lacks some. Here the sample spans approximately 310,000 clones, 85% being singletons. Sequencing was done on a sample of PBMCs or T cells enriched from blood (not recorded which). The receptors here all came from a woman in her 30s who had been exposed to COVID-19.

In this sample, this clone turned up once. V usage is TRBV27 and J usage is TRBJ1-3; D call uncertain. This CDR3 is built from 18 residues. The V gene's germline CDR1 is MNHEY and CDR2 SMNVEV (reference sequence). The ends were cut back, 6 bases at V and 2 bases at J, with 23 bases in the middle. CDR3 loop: CASSQTLTRVLAGNTIYF. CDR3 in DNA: TGTGCCAGCAGCCAAACCTTGACCCGGGTCCTAGCTGGAAACACCATATATTTT.

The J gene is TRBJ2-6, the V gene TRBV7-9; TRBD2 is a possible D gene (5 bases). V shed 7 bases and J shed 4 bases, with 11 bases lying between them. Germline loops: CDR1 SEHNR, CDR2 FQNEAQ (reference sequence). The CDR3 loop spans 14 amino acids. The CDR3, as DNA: TGTGCCAGCACCCCGGGGAGAGGGGCCAACGTCCTGACTTTC. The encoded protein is CASTPGRGANVLTF.

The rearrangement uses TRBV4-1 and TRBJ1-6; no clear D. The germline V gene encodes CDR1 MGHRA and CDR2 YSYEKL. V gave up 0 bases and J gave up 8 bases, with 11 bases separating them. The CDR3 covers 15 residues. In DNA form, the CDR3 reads TGCGCCAGCAGCCAAGACTCGAGGGCTGATTCACCCCTCCACTTT. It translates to CASSQDSRADSPLHF.

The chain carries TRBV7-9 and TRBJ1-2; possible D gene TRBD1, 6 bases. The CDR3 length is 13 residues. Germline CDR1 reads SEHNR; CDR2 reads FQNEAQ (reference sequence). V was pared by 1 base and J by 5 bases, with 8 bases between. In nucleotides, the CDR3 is TGTGCCAGCAGCTTAGGGGGGCAGTATGGCTACACCTTC. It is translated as CASSLGGQYGYTF.

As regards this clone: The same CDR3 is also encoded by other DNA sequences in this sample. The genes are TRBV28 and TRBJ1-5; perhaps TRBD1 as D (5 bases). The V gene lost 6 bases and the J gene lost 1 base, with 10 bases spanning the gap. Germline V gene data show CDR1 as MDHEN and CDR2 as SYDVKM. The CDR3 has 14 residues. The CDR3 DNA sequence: TGTGCCAGCAGCCGGGGGGGAAGCAATCAGCCCCAGCATTTT. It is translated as CASSRGGSNQPQHF.

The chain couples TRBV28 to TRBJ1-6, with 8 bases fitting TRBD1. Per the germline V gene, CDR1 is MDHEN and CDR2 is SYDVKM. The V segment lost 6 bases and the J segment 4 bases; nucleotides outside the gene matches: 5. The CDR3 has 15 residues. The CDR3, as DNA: TGTGCCAGCAGAGAATACAGGGGGTATAATTCACCCCTCCACTTT. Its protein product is CASREYRGYNSPLHF.

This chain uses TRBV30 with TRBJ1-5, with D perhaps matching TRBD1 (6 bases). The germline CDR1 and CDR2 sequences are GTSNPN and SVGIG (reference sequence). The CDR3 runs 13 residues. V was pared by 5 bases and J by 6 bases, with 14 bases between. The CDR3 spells CAWSYREGQPQHF. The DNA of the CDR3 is TGTGCCTGGTCATACAGGGAAGGTCAGCCCCAGCATTTT.

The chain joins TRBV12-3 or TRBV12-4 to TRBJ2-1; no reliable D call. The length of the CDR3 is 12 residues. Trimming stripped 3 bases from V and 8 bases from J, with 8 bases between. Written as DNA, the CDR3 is TGTGCCAGCAGTTTGGATGACTATGAGCAGTTCTTC. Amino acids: CASSLDDYEQFF.

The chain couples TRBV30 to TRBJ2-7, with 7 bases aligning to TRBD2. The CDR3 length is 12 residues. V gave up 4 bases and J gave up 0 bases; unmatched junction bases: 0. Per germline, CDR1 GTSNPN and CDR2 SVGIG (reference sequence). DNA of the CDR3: TGTGCCTGGACGGGGGGCTCCTACGAGCAGTACTTC. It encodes CAWTGGSYEQYF. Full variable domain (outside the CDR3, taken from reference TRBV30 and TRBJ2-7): SQTIHQWPATLVQPVGSPLSLECTVEGTSNPNLYWYRQAAGRGLQLLFYSVGIGQISSEVPQNLSASRPQDRQFILSSKKLLLSDSGFYLCAWTGGSYEQYFGPGTRLTVT.

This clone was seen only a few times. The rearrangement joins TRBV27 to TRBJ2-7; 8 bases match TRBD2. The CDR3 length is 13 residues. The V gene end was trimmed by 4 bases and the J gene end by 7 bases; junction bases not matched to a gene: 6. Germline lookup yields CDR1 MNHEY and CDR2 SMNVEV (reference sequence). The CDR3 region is CASSWVLAGEQYF. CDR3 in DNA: TGTGCCAGCAGTTGGGTCTTAGCGGGAGAGCAGTACTTC.

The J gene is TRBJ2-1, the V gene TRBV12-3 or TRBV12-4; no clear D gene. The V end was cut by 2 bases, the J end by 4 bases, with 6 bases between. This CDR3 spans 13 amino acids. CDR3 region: CASSLLVYNEQFF. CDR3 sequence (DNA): TGTGCCAGCAGTTTACTTGTATACAATGAGCAGTTCTTC.

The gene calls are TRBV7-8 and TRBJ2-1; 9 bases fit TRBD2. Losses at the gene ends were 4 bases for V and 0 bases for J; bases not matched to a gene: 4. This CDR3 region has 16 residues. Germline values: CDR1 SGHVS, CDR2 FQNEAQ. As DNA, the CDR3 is TGTGCCAGCAGCTATGGAGCGGGAGGCTCCTACAATGAGCAGTTCTTC. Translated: CASSYGAGGSYNEQFF.

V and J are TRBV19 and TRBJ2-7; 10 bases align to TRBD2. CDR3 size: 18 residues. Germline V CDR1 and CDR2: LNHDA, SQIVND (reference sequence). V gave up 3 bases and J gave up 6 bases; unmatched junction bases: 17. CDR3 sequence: CASSIFLAGGLPYVEQYF. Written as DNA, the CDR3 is TGTGCCAGTAGTATTTTTTTAGCGGGGGGTTTACCCTACGTCGAGCAGTACTTC. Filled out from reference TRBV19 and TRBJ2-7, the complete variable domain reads DGGITQSPKYLFRKEGQNVTLSCEQNLNHDAMYWYRQDPGQGLRLIYYSQIVNDFQKGDIAEGYSVSREKKESFPLTVTSAQKNPTAFYLCASSIFLAGGLPYVEQYFGPGTRLTVT.

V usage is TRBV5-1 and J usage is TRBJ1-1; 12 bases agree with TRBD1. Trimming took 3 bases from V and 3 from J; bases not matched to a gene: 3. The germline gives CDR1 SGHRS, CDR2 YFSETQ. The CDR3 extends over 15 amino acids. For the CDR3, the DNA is TGCGCCAGCAGCTGGGGGACAGGGGGCGACACTGAAGCTTTCTTT. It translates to CASSWGTGGDTEAFF.

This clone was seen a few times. The CDR3 spells CASSITRPYEQYF. The DNA for the CDR3 is TGTGCCAGCTCAATTACTCGCCCCTACGAGCAGTACTTC. The chain links TRBV18 to TRBJ2-7; D ambiguous. This CDR3 region has 13 residues. Looked up from germline, CDR1 is KGHSH and CDR2 is LQKENI. The ends were cut back, 5 bases at V and 2 bases at J, with 10 bases in the middle.

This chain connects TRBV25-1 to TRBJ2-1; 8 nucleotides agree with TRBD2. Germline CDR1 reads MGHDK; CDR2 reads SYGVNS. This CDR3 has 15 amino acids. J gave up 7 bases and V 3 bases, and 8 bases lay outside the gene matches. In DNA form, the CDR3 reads TGTGCCAGCAGTGAGCTTGCCGGGGGGGCGAATGAGCAGTTCTTC. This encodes CASSELAGGANEQFF.

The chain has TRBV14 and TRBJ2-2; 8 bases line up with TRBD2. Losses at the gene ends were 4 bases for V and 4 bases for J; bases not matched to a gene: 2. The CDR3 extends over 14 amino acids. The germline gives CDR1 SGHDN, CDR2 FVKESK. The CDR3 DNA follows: TGTGCCAGCAGCCGACTAGCGAGCACCGGGGAGCTGTTTTTT. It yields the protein CASSRLASTGELFF.

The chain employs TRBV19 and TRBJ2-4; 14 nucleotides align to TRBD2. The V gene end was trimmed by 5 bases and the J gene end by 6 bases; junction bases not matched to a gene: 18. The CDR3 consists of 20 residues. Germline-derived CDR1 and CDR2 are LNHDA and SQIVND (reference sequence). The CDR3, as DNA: TGTGCCAGTAGTGCCGACTCTATTGGGACTAGCGGGAGAGGAGGAAACATTCAGTACTTC. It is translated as CASSADSIGTSGRGGNIQYF.

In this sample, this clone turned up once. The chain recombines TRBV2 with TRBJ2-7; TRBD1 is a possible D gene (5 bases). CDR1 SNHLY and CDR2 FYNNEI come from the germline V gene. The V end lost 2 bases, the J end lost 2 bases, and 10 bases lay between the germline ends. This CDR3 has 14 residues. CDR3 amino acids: CASSERQSAYEQYF. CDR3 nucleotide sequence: TGTGCCAGCAGTGAACGACAGTCGGCCTACGAGCAGTACTTC.

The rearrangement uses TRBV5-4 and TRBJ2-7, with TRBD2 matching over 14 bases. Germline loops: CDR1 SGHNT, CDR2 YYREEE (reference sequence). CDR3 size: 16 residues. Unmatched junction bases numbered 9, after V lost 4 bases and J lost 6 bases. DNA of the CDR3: TGTGCCAGCAGCGACCGACTAGCGGGAGGGCCGGTCGAGCAGTACTTC. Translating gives CASSDRLAGGPVEQYF.

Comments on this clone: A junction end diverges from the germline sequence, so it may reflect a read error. The CDR3 loop is CASSLEGQDYGYTF. The CDR3 coding sequence is TGTGCCAGCAGCTTGGAGGGGCAGGACTACGGCTACACCTTC. J is TRBJ1-2 and V is TRBV5-8, with D possibly being TRBD1 (5 bases). The CDR3 covers 14 residues. CDR1 and CDR2 (germline): SGHTS, YDEGEE.

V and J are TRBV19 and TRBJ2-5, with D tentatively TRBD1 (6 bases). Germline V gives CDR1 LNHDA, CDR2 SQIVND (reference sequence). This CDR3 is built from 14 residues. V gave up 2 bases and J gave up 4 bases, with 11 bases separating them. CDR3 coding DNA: TGTGCCAGTAGTATAAGTAGAGGGGGAGAGACCCAGTACTTC. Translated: CASSISRGGETQYF. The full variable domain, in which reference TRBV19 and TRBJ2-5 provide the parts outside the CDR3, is DGGITQSPKYLFRKEGQNVTLSCEQNLNHDAMYWYRQDPGQGLRLIYYSQIVNDFQKGDIAEGYSVSREKKESFPLTVTSAQKNPTAFYLCASSISRGGETQYFGPGTRLLVL.

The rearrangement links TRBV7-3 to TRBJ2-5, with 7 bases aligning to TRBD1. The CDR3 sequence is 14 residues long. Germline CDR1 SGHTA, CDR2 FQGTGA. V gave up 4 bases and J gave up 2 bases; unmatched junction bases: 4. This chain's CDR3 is CASSSWDRQETQYF. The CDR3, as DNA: TGTGCCAGCAGCTCCTGGGACAGACAAGAGACCCAGTACTTC.

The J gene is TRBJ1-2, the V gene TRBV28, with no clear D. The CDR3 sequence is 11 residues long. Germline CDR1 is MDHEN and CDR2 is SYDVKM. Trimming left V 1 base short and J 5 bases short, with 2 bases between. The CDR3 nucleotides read TGTGCCAGCAGTTTATCTTATGGCTACACCTTC. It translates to CASSLSYGYTF.

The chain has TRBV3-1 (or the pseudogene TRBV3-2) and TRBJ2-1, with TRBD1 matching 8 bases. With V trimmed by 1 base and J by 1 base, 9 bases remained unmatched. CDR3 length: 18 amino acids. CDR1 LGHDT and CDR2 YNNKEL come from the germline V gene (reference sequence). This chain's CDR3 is CASSQVDRGRESYNEQFF. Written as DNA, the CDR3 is TGTGCCAGCAGCCAAGTAGACAGGGGAAGAGAGTCCTACAATGAGCAGTTCTTC.

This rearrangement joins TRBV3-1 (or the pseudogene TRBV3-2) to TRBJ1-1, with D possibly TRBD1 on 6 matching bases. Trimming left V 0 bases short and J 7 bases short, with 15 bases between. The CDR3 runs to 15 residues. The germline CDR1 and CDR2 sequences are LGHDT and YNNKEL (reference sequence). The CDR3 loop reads CASSQDSRGWGEAFF. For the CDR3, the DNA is TGTGCCAGCAGCCAAGATTCTAGGGGGTGGGGTGAAGCTTTCTTT.

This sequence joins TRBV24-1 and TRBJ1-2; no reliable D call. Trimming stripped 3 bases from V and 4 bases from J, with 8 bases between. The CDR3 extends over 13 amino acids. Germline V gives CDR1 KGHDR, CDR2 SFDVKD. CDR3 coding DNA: TGTGCCACCAGTGATCGAGGGCCCTATGGCTACACCTTC. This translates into CATSDRGPYGYTF.

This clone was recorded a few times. The CDR3 here is CASRSYSGTGGENTQYF. CDR3 nucleotide sequence: TGTGCCAGCAGATCCTACTCCGGGACAGGGGGCGAAAATACGCAGTATTTT. The V call is TRBV27, the J call TRBJ2-3, with 12 bases fitting TRBD1. CDR3 length equals 17 residues. V dropped 6 bases and J dropped 7; count of bases not matched to a gene: 14. CDR1 and CDR2 from the germline V gene are MNHEY and SMNVEV (reference sequence).

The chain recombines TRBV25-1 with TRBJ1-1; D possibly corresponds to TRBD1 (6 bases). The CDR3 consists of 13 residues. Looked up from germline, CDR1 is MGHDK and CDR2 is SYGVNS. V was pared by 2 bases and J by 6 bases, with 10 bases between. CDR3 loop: CASSERTASEAFF. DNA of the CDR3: TGTGCCAGCAGTGAACGGACAGCTTCTGAAGCTTTCTTT.

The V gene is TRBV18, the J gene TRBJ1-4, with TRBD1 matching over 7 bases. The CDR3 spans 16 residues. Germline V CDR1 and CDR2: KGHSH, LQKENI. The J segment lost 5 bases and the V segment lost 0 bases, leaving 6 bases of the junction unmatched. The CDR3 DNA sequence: TGTGCCAGCTCACCACCGAACAGGGGCCAAAATGAAAAACTGTTTTTT. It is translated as CASSPPNRGQNEKLFF.

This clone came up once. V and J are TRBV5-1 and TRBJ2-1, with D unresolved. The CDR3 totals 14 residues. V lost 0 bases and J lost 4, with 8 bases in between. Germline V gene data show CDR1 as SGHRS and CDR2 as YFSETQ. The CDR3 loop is CASSLGSEYNEQFF. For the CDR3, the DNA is TGCGCCAGCAGCTTGGGGTCGGAGTACAATGAGCAGTTCTTC.